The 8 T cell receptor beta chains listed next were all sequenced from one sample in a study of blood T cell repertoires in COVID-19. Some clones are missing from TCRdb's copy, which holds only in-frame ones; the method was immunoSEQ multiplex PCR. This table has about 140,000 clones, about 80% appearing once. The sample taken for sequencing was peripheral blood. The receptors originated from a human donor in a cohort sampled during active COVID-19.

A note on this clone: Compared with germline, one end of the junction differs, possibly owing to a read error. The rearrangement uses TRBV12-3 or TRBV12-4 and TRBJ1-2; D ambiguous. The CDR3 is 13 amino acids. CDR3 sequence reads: CASSSLRNSGYTF. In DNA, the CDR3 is TGTGCCAGCAGTTCCCTCAGGAACTCTGGCTACACCTTC.

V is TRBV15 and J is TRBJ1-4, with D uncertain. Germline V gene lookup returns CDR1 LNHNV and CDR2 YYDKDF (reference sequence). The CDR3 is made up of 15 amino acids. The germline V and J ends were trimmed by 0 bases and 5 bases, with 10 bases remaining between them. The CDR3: CATSRDNGENEKLFF. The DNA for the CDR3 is TGTGCCACCAGCAGAGATAACGGAGAGAATGAAAAACTGTTTTTT.

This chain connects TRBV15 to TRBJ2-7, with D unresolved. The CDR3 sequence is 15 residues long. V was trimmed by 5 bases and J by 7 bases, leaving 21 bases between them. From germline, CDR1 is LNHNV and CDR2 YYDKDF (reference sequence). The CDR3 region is CATSLSGSSLEEQYF. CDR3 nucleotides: TGTGCCACCAGCCTTTCCGGGTCCTCTTTGGAAGAGCAGTACTTC.

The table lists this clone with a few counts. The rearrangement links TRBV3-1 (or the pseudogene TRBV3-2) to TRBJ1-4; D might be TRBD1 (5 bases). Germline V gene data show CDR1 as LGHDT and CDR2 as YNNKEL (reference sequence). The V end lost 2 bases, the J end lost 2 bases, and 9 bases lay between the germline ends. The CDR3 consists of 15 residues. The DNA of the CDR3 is TGTGCCAGCAGCCAAATACGGGGGACTAATGAAAAACTGTTTTTT. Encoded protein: CASSQIRGTNEKLFF.

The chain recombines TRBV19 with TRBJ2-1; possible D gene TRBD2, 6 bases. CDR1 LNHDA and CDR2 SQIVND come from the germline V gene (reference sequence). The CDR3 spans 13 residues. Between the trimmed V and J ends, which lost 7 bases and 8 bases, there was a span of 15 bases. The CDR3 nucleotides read TGTGCCAGTACCGATTGGGGCGGGGATGAGCAGTTCTTC. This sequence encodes CASTDWGGDEQFF.

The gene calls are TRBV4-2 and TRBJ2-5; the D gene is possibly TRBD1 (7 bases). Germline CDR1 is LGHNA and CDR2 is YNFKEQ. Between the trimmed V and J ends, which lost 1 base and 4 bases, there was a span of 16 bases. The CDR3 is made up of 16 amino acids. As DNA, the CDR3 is TGTGCCAGCAGCCAAGGATTGGAGGGGGCCTTAGAGACCCAGTACTTC. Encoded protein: CASSQGLEGALETQYF.

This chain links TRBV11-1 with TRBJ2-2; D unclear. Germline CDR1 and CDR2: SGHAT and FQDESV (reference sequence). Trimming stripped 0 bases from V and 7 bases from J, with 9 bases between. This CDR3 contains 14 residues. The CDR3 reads CASSLARGGGELFF. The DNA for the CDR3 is TGTGCCAGCAGCTTAGCGCGAGGCGGCGGGGAGCTGTTTTTT.

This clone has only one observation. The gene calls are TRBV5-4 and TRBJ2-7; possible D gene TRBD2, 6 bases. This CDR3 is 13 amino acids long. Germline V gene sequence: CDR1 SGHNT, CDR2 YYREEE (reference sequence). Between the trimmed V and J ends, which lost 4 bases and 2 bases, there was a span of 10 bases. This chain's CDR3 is CASSIAAPYEQYF. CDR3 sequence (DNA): TGTGCCAGCAGCATAGCGGCTCCCTACGAGCAGTACTTC. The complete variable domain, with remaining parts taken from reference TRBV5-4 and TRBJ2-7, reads ETGVTQSPTHLIKTRGQQVTLRCSSQSGHNTVSWYQQALGQGPQFIFQYYREEENGRGNFPPRFSGLQFPNYSSELNVNALELDDSALYLCASSIAAPYEQYFGPGTRLTVT.